This T cell receptor (beta chain) was identified in a study of immune characterization of retroperitoneal liposarcoma. The germline CDR1 and CDR2 sequences are SGHDN and FVKESK. CDR3 length: 16 residues. Trimming left V 0 bases short and J 0 bases short, with 9 bases between. TCRdb analysed the PCR reads with MiXCR anew, one entry per CDR3 protein. The data hold more than 6,000 distinct CDR3 sequences, with over 25% observed a single time. In this sample, this clonotype turned up once. The TCR originated in a male donor with retroperitoneal liposarcoma. Sequenced input: blood. The chain recombines TRBV14 with TRBJ1-3, with D possibly being TRBD1 (6 bases). The CDR3 here is CASSQDRGSSGNTIYF. Written as DNA, the CDR3 is TGTGCCAGCAGCCAAGATAGGGGGAGCTCTGGAAACACCATATATTTT.